One sample yielded the 20 T cell receptor beta chains listed below, sequenced in a study of T cells in Graves' hyperthyroidism and ophthalmopathy. The CDR3 regions of TCR beta were amplified from RNA transcripts. Primed by the HTBI set, a first-round RT-PCR was run on the TCR CDR3. Using its own MiXCR run on the multiplex PCR reads, TCRdb lists one record per CDR3 protein. The sample holds hundreds of thousands of distinct CDR3 sequences; 38% are singletons and the top ten take 7% to 10%. The sample comprised blood. The receptor set was obtained from a man aged 18 to 29 with Graves' hyperthyroidism.

To note about this clonotype: A read error is possible here, since a much larger clone lies one base away. The V and J genes are TRBV7-6 and TRBJ1-1; D might be TRBD1 (6 bases). Germline CDR1 reads SGHVS; CDR2 reads FNYEAQ. The CDR3 is made up of 15 amino acids. Trimming removed 1 base from V and 1 base from J, with 10 bases in between. CDR3 region: CASSLGGAANTEAFF. For the CDR3, the DNA is TGTGCCAGCAGCTTAGGGGGGGCAGCGAACACTGAAGCTTTCTTT. The whole variable domain, filled in from reference TRBV7-6 and TRBJ1-1, reads GAGVSQSPRYKVTKRGQDVALRCDPISGHVSLYWYRQALGQGPEFLTYFNYEAQQDKSGLPNDRFSAERPEGSISTLTIQRTEQRDSAMYRCASSLGGAANTEAFFGQGTRLTVV.

This clonotype was seen repeatedly, ten times or more. The chain is built from TRBV7-6 and TRBJ1-4, with D unclear. Trimming removed 5 bases from V and 1 base from J, with 11 bases in between. Germline V gene lookup returns CDR1 SGHVS and CDR2 FNYEAQ. The CDR3 has 15 amino acids. CDR3 amino acids: CASSPTGRTNEKLFF. CDR3 DNA: TGTGCCAGCAGCCCCACCGGACGAACTAATGAAAAACTGTTTTTT.

This clonotype was counted many times. The CDR3 is CATSSGDSGNTIYF. CDR3 in DNA: TGTGCCACCAGCAGTGGAGACTCTGGAAACACCATATATTTT. J is TRBJ1-3 and V is TRBV15; D is uncertain. Trimming pared 3 bases from V and 0 bases from J, leaving 6 bases between. CDR3 length equals 14 residues. Per the germline V gene, CDR1 is LNHNV and CDR2 is YYDKDF (reference sequence).

On this clonotype: The CDR3 end shows no conserved phenylalanine or tryptophan, and so a read error is likely. The chain combines TRBV15 with TRBJ1-2, with D possibly being TRBD1 (5 bases). The V end was cut by 0 bases, the J end by 3 bases, with 8 bases between. Germline values: CDR1 LNHNV, CDR2 YYDKDF (reference sequence). This CDR3 contains 14 residues. The CDR3 region has the DNA TGTGCCACCAGCAGAGACAGGGCAGACTATGGCTACACCCTC. This gives the protein CATSRDRADYGYTL.

In its sample, this clonotype was seen many times. The chain recombines TRBV2 with TRBJ1-2; unclear D gene. Trimming took off 1 base at V and 7 bases at J, with 13 bases between the two ends. The length of the CDR3 is 14 residues. Germline V gene lookup returns CDR1 SNHLY and CDR2 FYNNEI. CDR3 nucleotides: TGTGCCAGCAGTGAAGGTCGGGCAAATCGTGGCTACACCTTC. This sequence encodes CASSEGRANRGYTF.

This clonotype was recorded many times. The V call is TRBV24-1, the J call TRBJ1-1; D gene uncertain. The length of the CDR3 is 11 residues. V lost 9 bases, J lost 4 bases, and 8 bases lay in between. Germline CDR1 is KGHDR and CDR2 is SFDVKD. The CDR3 DNA follows: TGTGCCACCCCGAGGACCACTGAAGCTTTCTTT. Protein: CATPRTTEAFF.

This clonotype has ten or more counts. This chain connects TRBV20-1 to TRBJ2-7; TRBD1 is a possible D gene (6 bases). This CDR3 is built from 12 residues. The germline gives CDR1 DFQATT, CDR2 SNEGSKA (reference sequence). Trimming pared 6 bases from V and 6 bases from J, leaving 15 bases between. CDR3 nucleotides: TGCAGTGCGCGCGGACAGTTGGGCGAGCAGTACTTC. Translating it yields CSARGQLGEQYF.

The chain joins TRBV29-1 to TRBJ2-7; no clear D gene. Between the trimmed V and J ends, which lost 3 bases and 0 bases, there was a span of 6 bases. Germline values: CDR1 SQVTM, CDR2 ANQGSEA. The CDR3 contains 12 residues. The CDR3 nucleotides are TGCAGCGTTGACGTGGTCTCCTACGAGCAGTACTTC. Translation gives CSVDVVSYEQYF.

This chain joins TRBV5-1 and TRBJ2-2, with 8 bases aligning to TRBD1. The CDR3 is 16 amino acids. Germline assignment: CDR1 SGHRS and CDR2 YFSETQ. V dropped 2 bases and J dropped 6; count of bases not matched to a gene: 9. In DNA, the CDR3 is TGCGCCAGCAGCTTCAGGACAGGGAATCGCGCCGGGGAGCTGTTTTTT. This encodes CASSFRTGNRAGELFF.

Comment on this clonotype: A much larger clonotype is one base distant, so this may be a read error. The gene calls are TRBV10-3 and TRBJ2-2; the D call may be TRBD1 or TRBD2 (5 bases each). The CDR3 runs 15 residues. The germline V gene has CDR1 ENHRY and CDR2 SYGVKD. V was pared by 3 bases and J by 3 bases, with 11 bases between. This CDR3 is CAISDRGNYTGELFF. The DNA of the CDR3 is TGTGCCATCAGTGATCGGGGCAACTACACCGGGGAGCTGTTTTTT.

This clonotype was seen ten or more times. This rearrangement joins TRBV20-1 to TRBJ1-2; D unresolved. Germline V CDR1 and CDR2: DFQATT, SNEGSKA (reference sequence). V lost 5 bases, J lost 5 bases, and 6 bases lay in between. The CDR3 is 10 residues long. In DNA, the CDR3 is TGCAGTGCTCCCGATTATGGCTACACCTTC. Translation gives CSAPDYGYTF.

The chain recombines TRBV20-1 with TRBJ2-5; 9 bases line up with TRBD2. The CDR3 is 15 amino acids. Looked up from germline, CDR1 is DFQATT and CDR2 is SNEGSKA (reference sequence). The trim removed 2 bases at V and 3 bases at J, leaving 7 bases unmatched. CDR3 residues: CSARLLGLAKETQYF. CDR3 nucleotides: TGCAGTGCTAGACTTCTCGGACTAGCGAAAGAGACCCAGTACTTC.

V is TRBV2 and J is TRBJ2-7, with 11 bases matching TRBD2. Germline CDR1 reads SNHLY; CDR2 reads FYNNEI. V was pared by 10 bases and J by 5 bases, with 10 bases of the junction left unmatched. The CDR3 spans 14 residues. The CDR3 sequence: CATQTSGAHHEQYF. CDR3 bases: TGTGCCACCCAGACTAGCGGGGCCCACCACGAGCAGTACTTC. The variable domain in full, with the rest retrieved from reference TRBV2 and TRBJ2-7, is EPEVTQTPSHQVTQMGQEVILRCVPISNHLYFYWYRQILGQKVEFLVSFYNNEISEKSEIFDDQFSVERPDGSNFTLKIRSTKLEDSAMYFCATQTSGAHHEQYFGPGTRLTVT.

This clonotype has ten or more counts. This chain connects TRBV2 to TRBJ1-6, with TRBD1 matching 8 bases. The CDR3 totals 16 residues. J lost 2 bases, V lost 6 bases, and 6 bases had no gene match. The germline V gene has CDR1 SNHLY and CDR2 FYNNEI. As DNA, the CDR3 is TGTGCCAGCAGCGCGGACAGGGTTACCTATAATTCACCCCTCCACTTT. Translating it yields CASSADRVTYNSPLHF.

This chain uses TRBV7-8 with TRBJ1-1, with D possibly matching TRBD1 (6 bases). This CDR3 region has 15 residues. Trimming took 5 bases from V and 7 from J, leaving 20 bases between them. Looked up from germline, CDR1 is SGHVS and CDR2 is FQNEAQ. The CDR3 here is CASSQETNREGEAFF. The CDR3 DNA follows: TGTGCCAGCAGCCAAGAAACGAACAGGGAGGGTGAAGCTTTCTTT.

This clonotype was seen many times. This rearrangement joins TRBV10-3 to TRBJ1-1; weak D call: TRBD1 (6 bases). This CDR3 has 14 residues. Germline CDR1 ENHRY, CDR2 SYGVKD. The V end lost 11 bases, the J end lost 8 bases, and 24 bases lay between the germline ends. CDR3 residues: CAAKDRDKSPEAFF. DNA of the CDR3: TGTGCCGCCAAGGACCGGGACAAAAGTCCAGAAGCTTTCTTT.

The gene calls are TRBV7-9 and TRBJ1-2, with no clear D. V dropped 1 base and J dropped 4 bases, with 10 bases sitting between them. CDR1 and CDR2 from the germline V gene are SEHNR and FQNEAQ (reference sequence). This CDR3 contains 14 residues. The CDR3 sequence: CASSLVGKSYGYTF. The CDR3 DNA reads as TGTGCCAGCAGCTTAGTAGGGAAAAGCTATGGCTACACCTTC.

The chain is built from TRBV5-5 and TRBJ1-1; unclear D gene. Germline V lookup: CDR1 SGHKS, CDR2 YYEKEE (reference sequence). The CDR3 is made up of 15 amino acids. The V end was cut by 0 bases, the J end by 0 bases, with 9 bases between. CDR3 DNA sequence: TGTGCCAGCAGCTTGGGTCTGGTTCTGAACACTGAAGCTTTCTTT. This codes for CASSLGLVLNTEAFF.

Notes on this clonotype: A read error may produce the germline difference seen at one junction end. This chain uses TRBV7-6 with TRBJ1-1; D gene ambiguous. The CDR3 loop spans 13 amino acids. The germline gives CDR1 SGHVS, CDR2 FNYEAQ. CDR3 DNA: TGTGCCAGCAGCTTAGAGTCGGGTTCTGAAGCTCTCTTT. Its protein product is CASSLESGSEALF. The variable domain in full, completed from reference TRBV7-6 and TRBJ1-1, reads GAGVSQSPRYKVTKRGQDVALRCDPISGHVSLYWYRQALGQGPEFLTYFNYEAQQDKSGLPNDRFSAERPEGSISTLTIQRTEQRDSAMYRCASSLESGSEALFGQGTRLTVV.

In its sample, this clonotype was seen many times. The rearrangement uses TRBV10-3 and TRBJ1-6; D is unclear. This CDR3 is 14 amino acids long. V dropped 2 bases and J dropped 6 bases, with 8 bases sitting between them. CDR1 and CDR2 from the germline V gene are ENHRY and SYGVKD. CDR3 sequence reads: CAISEAGRNSPLHF. The CDR3 bases are TGTGCCATCAGTGAGGCGGGCCGTAATTCACCCCTCCACTTT.